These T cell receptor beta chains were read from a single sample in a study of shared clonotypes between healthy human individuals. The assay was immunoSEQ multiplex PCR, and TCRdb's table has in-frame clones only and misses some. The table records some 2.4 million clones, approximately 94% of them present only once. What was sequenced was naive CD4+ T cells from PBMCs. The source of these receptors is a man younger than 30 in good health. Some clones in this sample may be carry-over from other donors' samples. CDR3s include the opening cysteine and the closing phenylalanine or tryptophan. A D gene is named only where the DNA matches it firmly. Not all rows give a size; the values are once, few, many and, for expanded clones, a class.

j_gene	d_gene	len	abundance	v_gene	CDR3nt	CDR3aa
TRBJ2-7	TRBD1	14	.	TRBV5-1	TGCGCCAGCAGCTTGGGGACAGGGGGCTACGAGCAGTACTTC	CASSLGTGGYEQYF
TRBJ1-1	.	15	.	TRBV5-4	TGTGCCAGCAGCTTACCAAAACAGGGGAACACTGAAGCTTTCTTT	CASSLPKQGNTEAFF
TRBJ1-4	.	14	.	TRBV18	TGTGCCAGCTCACGGTCGGGGGGTAATGAAAAACTGTTTTTT	CASSRSGGNEKLFF
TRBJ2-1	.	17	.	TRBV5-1	TGCGCCAGCAGCTCAGACCCCAACGGGGGAGGTATCGATGAGCAGTTCTTC	CASSSDPNGGGIDEQFF
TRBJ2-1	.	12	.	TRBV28	TGTGCCAGCAGTTCACGGGGCAATGAGCAGTTCTTC	CASSSRGNEQFF
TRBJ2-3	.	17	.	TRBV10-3	TGTGCCATCAGTGAGCCCCCGGGTGGGAGCCACACAGATACGCAGTATTTT	CAISEPPGGSHTDTQYF
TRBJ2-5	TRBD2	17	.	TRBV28	TGTGCCAGCAGTCACCCCATGGGCGGGAGGATGGGAGAGACCCAGTACTTC	CASSHPMGGRMGETQYF
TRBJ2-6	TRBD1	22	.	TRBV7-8	TGTGCCAGCAGCTACACGACCGGGACAGGGCCGTTTAGGCTCTCTGGGGCCAACGTCCTGACTTTC	CASSYTTGTGPFRLSGANVLTF
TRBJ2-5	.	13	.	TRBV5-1	TGCGCCAGCAGCTTATCGGGACCCCGGACCCAGTACTTC	CASSLSGPRTQYF
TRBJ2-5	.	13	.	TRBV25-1	TGTGCCAGCAGCCCTTCGGTGCCCACTACCCAGTACTTC	CASSPSVPTTQYF
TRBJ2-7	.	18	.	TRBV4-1	TGCGCCAGCAGCCAAGGCCCCTTCGGGCAGGCTGGGGGCTACGAGCAGTACTTC	CASSQGPFGQAGGYEQYF
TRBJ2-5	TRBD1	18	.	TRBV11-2	TGTGCCAGCTCTGTAGAAACATGGTCGGACAGGGGCAGAGAGACCCAGTACTTC	CASSVETWSDRGRETQYF
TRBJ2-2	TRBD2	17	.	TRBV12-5	TGTGCTAGTGGGCCTGAAACTAGCGGGTTTCTCACCGGGGAGCTGTTTTTT	CASGPETSGFLTGELFF
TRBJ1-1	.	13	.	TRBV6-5	TGTGCCAGCAGTCGACAGGAGAACACTGAAGCTTTCTTT	CASSRQENTEAFF
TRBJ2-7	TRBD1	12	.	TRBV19	TGTGCCAGTAGTTCTCGGACAGGGAATATGTACTTC	CASSSRTGNMYF
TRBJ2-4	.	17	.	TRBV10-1	TGCGCCAGCAGTGAGCGGTTAGCGAGTCTAGCCAAAAACATTCAGTACTTC	CASSERLASLAKNIQYF
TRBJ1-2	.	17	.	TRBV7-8	TGTGCCAGCAGCTTAGTGTCTGCGGGGAGATTTAACTATGGCTACACCTTC	CASSLVSAGRFNYGYTF
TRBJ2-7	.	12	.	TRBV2	TGTGCCAGCAGGAACCCAAGCTACGAGCAGTACTTC	CASRNPSYEQYF
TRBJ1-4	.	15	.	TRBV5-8	TGTGCCAGCAGCTTGCGTCTGACAACTAATGAAAAACTGTTTTTT	CASSLRLTTNEKLFF
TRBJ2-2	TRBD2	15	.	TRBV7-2	TGTGCCAGCAGTGCCGCCCAACTAGCGGCCGGGGAGCTGTTTTTT	CASSAAQLAAGELFF
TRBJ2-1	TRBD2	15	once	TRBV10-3	TGTGCCATCAGTGACGGGGGGAGCTCCTACAATGAGCAGTTCTTC	CAISDGGSSYNEQFF
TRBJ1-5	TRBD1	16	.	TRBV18	TGTGCCAGCTCACCACCGGGGGACAGGATCAATCAGCCCCAGCATTTT	CASSPPGDRINQPQHF
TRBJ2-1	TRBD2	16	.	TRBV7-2	TGTGCCAGCAGCTCACGGTATCTATCGGGGGGCAATGAGCAGTTCTTC	CASSSRYLSGGNEQFF
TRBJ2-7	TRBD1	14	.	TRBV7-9	TGTGCCAGCAACCCGGGACAGGGCTCCTACGAGCAGTACTTC	CASNPGQGSYEQYF
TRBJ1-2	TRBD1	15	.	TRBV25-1	TGTGCCAGCAGCGCTAATCCCACAGGGGTTAATGGCTACACCTTC	CASSANPTGVNGYTF
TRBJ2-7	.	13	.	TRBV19	TGTGCCAGTAGTATCACCCGATTCTACGAGCAGTACTTC	CASSITRFYEQYF
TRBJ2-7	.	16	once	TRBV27	TGTGCCAGCAGCCAAGCCACGACATTCAGCTCGGTCGAGCAGTACTTC	CASSQATTFSSVEQYF
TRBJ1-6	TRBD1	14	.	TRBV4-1	TGCGCCAGCAGCCCGGGACAGGGAGTATCACCCCTCCACTTT	CASSPGQGVSPLHF
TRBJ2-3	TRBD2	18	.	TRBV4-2	TGTGCCAGCAGCCAGACTAGCGGAGATGCATCTAGCACAGATACGCAGTATTTT	CASSQTSGDASSTDTQYF
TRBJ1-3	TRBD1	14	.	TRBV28	TGTGCCAGCAGTGCGTGGACAGGTGGAAACACCATATATTTT	CASSAWTGGNTIYF
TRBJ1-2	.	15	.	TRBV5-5	TGTGCCAGCAGCGCAGCGGGACGGAGTGGAGTTGGCTACACCTTC	CASSAAGRSGVGYTF
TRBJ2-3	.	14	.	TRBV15	TGTGCCACCAGCAGAGACCGGGACACAGATACGCAGTATTTT	CATSRDRDTDTQYF
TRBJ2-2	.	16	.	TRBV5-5	TGTGCCAGCAGCTTCTCTCCGCGCCGGGACACCGGGGAGCTGTTTTTT	CASSFSPRRDTGELFF
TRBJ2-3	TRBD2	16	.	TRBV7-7	TGTGCCAGCAGCATTAAAGCGGGAGGGCCTACAGATACGCAGTATTTT	CASSIKAGGPTDTQYF
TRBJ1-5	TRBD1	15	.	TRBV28	TGTGCCAGCAGTTTGGCAGGGGGTTGGGGTCAGCCCCAGCATTTT	CASSLAGGWGQPQHF
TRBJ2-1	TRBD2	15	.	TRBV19	TGTGCCAGTAGTATTTACGGGACTAACCACAATGAGCAGTTCTTC	CASSIYGTNHNEQFF
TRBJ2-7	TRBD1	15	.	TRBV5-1	TGCGCCAGCAGCTCCGCGGGACAGGGGGCAAGGGAGCAGTACTTC	CASSSAGQGAREQYF
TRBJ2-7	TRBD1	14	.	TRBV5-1	TGCGCCAGCAGCTTGGTAGTGACAGGGGGCGAGCAGTACTTC	CASSLVVTGGEQYF
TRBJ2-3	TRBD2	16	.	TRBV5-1	TGCGCCAGCAGCTTGGCAGTTAGCGGGAGGACAGATACGCAGTATTTT	CASSLAVSGRTDTQYF
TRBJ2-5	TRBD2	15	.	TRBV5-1	TGCGCCAGCAGCTTGGCGGGAGGCCCTCAAGAGACCCAGTACTTC	CASSLAGGPQETQYF
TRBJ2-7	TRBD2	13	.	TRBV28	TGTGCCAGCAGTCCCGGGGGGAGCTACGAGCAGTACTTC	CASSPGGSYEQYF
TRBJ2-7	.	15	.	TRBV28	TGTGCCAGCAGTTCCTCCGGGGCCAGCTCCTACGAGCAGTACTTC	CASSSSGASSYEQYF
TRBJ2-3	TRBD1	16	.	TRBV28	TGTGCCAGCAGTGCCCCCGGGACAGGGGGCAAAGATACGCAGTATTTT	CASSAPGTGGKDTQYF
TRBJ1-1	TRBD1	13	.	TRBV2	TGTGCCAGCAACCGGAACAGGGGTGGTGAAGCTTTCTTT	CASNRNRGGEAFF
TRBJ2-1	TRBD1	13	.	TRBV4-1	TGCGCCAGCAGAGGGACAGGGGGCAATGAGCAGTTCTTC	CASRGTGGNEQFF
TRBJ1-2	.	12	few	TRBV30	TGTGCCTGGAACCATGGGTGGGTGGGCTACACCTTC	CAWNHGWVGYTF
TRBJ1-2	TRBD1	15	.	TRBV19	TGTGCCAGTAGTAGGTCAGGGGGCGAGCGTTATGGCTACACCTTC	CASSRSGGERYGYTF
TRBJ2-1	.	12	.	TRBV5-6	TGTGCCAGCAGCTTCGTCCACAATGAGCAGTTCTTC	CASSFVHNEQFF